This TCR beta chain was sequenced during a study of blood T cell repertoires in COVID-19. In this sample, this clone turned up a few times. From germline, CDR1 is LNHDA and CDR2 SQIVND (reference sequence). The CDR3 contains 17 residues. Deletions cut 5 bases from V and 0 bases from J, with 20 bases between. Measured with immunoSEQ multiplex PCR; TCRdb has only the in-frame clones, and not every one. The sample lists 150,000 or so clones; roughly 87% were seen once. Residents of approximately 25 US areas, aged roughly 18 to 95 years, made up the participants. Participants' reported clinical history set cohort assignment. Exposed volunteers were people who met a COVID-19 case within 2 weeks before study entry.

The sample consisted of PBMCs or T cells enriched from blood (not recorded which). This TCR was recovered from a woman between 40 and 55 years old who had been exposed to COVID-19. This chain uses TRBV19 with TRBJ2-7; D may be TRBD2 (5 bases). CDR3 nucleotide sequence: TGTGCCAGTAGTCCCTCCCTGTTCGAGGGAAGCTCCTACGAGCAGTACTTC. It codes for CASSPSLFEGSSYEQYF.